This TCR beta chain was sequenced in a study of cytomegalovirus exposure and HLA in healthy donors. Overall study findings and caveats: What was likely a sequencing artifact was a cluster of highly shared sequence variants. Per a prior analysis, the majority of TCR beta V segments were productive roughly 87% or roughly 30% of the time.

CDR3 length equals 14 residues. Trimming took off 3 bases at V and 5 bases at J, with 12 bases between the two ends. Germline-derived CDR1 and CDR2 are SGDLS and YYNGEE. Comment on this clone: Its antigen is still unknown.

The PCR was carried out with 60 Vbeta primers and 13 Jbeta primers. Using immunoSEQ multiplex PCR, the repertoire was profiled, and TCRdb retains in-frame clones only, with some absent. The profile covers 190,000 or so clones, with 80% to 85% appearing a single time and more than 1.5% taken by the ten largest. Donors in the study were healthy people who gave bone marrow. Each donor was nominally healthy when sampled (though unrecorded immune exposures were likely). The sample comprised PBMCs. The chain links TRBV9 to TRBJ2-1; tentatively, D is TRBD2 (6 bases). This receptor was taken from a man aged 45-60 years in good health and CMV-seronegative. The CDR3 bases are TGTGCCAGCAGCGCGCGGCGGGGAGACAATGAGCAGTTCTTC. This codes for CASSARRGDNEQFF.